This TCR beta chain was retrieved from a study of blood T cell repertoires in COVID-19. Turning to the study itself: Acute and convalescent COVID-19 specimens originated in the United States, Italy and Spain. T cells, B-cell-depleted T cells, or PBMCs supplied cDNA or gDNA.

In the authors' methods: Researchers report that nucleated cell counts were estimated from reference gene primer amplification. Assay used: immunoSEQ multiplex PCR; TCRdb lists only in-frame clones, some missing. V and J calls plus clone size are reproduced from that table; the DNA served to infer D and trimming. The sample lists roughly 200,000 clones; about four fifths were seen once. The receptor was isolated from a man between 40 and 49 years old with active or convalescent COVID-19. Sequencing was performed on peripheral blood.

The CDR3 loop is CAISEGLGRGLNNEQFF. CDR3 coding DNA: TGTGCCATCAGTGAGGGTCTAGGCAGGGGGCTAAACAATGAGCAGTTCTTC. This rearrangement joins TRBV10-3 to TRBJ2-1, with 8 bases fitting TRBD1. The germline CDR1 and CDR2 sequences are ENHRY and SYGVKD. V gave up 2 bases and J gave up 5 bases; unmatched junction bases: 11. This CDR3 contains 17 residues.